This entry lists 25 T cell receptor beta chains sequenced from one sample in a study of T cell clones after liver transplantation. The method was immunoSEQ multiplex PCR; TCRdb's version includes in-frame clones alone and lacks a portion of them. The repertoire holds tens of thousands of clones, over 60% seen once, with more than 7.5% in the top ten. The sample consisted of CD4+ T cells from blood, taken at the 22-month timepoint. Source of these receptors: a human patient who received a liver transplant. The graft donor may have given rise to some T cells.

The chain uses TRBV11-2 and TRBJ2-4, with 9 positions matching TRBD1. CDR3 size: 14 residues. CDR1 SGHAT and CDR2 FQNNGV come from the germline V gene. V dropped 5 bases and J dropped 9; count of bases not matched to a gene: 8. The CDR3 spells CASSPRTGEGIQYF. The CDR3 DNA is TGTGCCAGCAGCCCCAGGACAGGGGAGGGCATTCAGTACTTC.

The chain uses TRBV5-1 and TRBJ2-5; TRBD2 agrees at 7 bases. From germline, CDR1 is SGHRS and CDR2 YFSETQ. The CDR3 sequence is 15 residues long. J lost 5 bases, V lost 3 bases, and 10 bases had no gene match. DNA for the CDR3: TGCGCCAGCAGCTCGGGACTATCCCTTGTTGAGACCCAGTACTTC. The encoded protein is CASSSGLSLVETQYF.

This CDR3 is CASSFIGKGIGNEQYF. Here the CDR3 DNA reads TGTGCCAGCAGCTTCATAGGGAAAGGGATCGGAAACGAGCAGTACTTC. This chain uses TRBV11-2 with TRBJ2-7; D gene uncertain. V was shortened by 3 bases and J by 5 bases, with 20 bases between the two germline ends. The CDR3 runs 16 residues. Looked up from germline, CDR1 is SGHAT and CDR2 is FQNNGV. The whole variable domain, remainder taken from reference TRBV11-2 and TRBJ2-7, is EAGVAQSPRYKIIEKRQSVAFWCNPISGHATLYWYQQILGQGPKLLIQFQNNGVVDDSQLPKDRFSAERLKGVDSTLKIQPAKLEDSAVYLCASSFIGKGIGNEQYFGPGTRLTVT.

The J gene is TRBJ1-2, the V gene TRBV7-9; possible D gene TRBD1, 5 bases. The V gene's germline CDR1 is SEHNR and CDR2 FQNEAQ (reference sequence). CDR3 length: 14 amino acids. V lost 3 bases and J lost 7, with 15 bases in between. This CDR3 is CASSFSSQGAGYTF. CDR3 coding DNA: TGTGCCAGCAGCTTTAGTAGCCAGGGCGCTGGCTACACCTTC.

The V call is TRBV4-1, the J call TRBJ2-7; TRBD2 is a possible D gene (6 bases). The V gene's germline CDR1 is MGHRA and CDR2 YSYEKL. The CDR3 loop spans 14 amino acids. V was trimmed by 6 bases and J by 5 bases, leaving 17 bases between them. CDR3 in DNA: TGCGCCAGCAGAGGTGGGGCGGGGATCCACGAGCAGTACTTC. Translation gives CASRGGAGIHEQYF.

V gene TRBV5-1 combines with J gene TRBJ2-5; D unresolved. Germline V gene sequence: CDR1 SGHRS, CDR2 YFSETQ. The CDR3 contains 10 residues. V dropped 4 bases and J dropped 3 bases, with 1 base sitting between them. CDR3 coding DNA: TGCGCCAGCAGCGAAGAGACCCAGTACTTC. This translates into CASSEETQYF. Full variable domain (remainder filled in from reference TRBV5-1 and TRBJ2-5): KAGVTQTPRYLIKTRGQQVTLSCSPISGHRSVSWYQQTPGQGLQFLFEYFSETQRNKGNFPGRFSGRQFSNSRSEMNVSTLELGDSALYLCASSEETQYFGPGTRLLVL.

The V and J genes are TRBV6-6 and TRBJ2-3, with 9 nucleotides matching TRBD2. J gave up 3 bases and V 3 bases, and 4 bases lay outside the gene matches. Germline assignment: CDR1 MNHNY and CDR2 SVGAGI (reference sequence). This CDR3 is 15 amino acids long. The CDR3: CASSYSGGLTDTQYF. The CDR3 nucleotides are TGTGCCAGCAGTTATAGCGGGGGCCTTACAGATACGCAGTATTTT.

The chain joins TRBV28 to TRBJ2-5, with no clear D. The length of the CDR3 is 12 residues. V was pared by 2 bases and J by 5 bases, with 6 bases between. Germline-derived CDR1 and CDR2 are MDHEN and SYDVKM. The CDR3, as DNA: TGTGCCAGCAGTTTAATAGGGGAGACCCAGTACTTC. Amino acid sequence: CASSLIGETQYF.

CDR3 coding DNA: TGTGCCAGCAGCTTGGGGCAGGTTAGCACAGATACGCAGTATTTT. Protein: CASSLGQVSTDTQYF. This sequence joins TRBV5-4 and TRBJ2-3; D is ambiguous. This CDR3 has 15 residues. CDR1 and CDR2 (germline): SGHNT, YYREEE (reference sequence). Trimming took off 0 bases at V and 0 bases at J, with 8 bases between the two ends.

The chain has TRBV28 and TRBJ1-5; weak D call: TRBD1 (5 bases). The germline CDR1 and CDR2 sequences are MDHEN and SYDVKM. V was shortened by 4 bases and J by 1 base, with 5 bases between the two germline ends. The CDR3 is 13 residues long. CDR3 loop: CASSWDSNQPQHF. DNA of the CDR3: TGTGCCAGCAGTTGGGACAGCAATCAGCCCCAGCATTTT.

CDR3 sequence: CASSSGPRYTEAFF. The CDR3, as DNA: TGTGCCAGCAGTTCGGGACCCAGGTACACTGAAGCTTTCTTT. V usage is TRBV28 and J usage is TRBJ1-1, with a tentative D call TRBD1 (5 bases). CDR1 and CDR2 (germline): MDHEN, SYDVKM. Trimming stripped 4 bases from V and 3 bases from J, with 12 bases between. The CDR3 is 14 residues long.

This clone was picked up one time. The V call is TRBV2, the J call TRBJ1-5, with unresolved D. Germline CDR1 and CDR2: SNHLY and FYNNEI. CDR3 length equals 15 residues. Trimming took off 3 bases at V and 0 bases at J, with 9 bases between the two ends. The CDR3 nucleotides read TGTGCCAGCAGTGATCGAGTTTATAGCAATCAGCCCCAGCATTTT. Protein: CASSDRVYSNQPQHF.

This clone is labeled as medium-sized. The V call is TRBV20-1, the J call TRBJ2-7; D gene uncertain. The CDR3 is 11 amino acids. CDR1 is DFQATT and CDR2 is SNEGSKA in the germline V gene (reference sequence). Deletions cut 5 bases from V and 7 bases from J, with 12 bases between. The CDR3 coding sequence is TGCAGTGCTCTACGGGCCGAGGAGCAGTACTTC. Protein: CSALRAEEQYF.

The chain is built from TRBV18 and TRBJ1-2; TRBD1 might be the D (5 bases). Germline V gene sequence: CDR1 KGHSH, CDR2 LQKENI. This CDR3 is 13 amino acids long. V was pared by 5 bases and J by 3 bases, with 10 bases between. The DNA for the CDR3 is TGTGCCAGCTCAGCCGGGACCCACTATGGCTACACCTTC. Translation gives CASSAGTHYGYTF. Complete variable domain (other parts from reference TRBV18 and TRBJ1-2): NAGVMQNPRHLVRRRGQEARLRCSPMKGHSHVYWYRQLPEEGLKFMVYLQKENIIDESGMPKERFSAEFPKEGPSILRIQQVVRGDSAAYFCASSAGTHYGYTFGSGTRLTVV.

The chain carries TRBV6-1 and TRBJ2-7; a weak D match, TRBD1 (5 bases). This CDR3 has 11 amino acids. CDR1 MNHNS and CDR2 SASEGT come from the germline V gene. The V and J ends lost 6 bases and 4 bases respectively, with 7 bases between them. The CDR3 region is CASSTGYEQYF. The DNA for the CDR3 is TGTGCCAGCAGCACAGGTTACGAGCAGTACTTC.

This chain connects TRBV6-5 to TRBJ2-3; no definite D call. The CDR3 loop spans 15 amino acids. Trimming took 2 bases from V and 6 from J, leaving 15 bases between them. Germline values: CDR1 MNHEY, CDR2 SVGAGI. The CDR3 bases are TGTGCCAGCAGTTACAGGGTACAGTCTGGTGATACGCAGTATTTT. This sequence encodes CASSYRVQSGDTQYF.

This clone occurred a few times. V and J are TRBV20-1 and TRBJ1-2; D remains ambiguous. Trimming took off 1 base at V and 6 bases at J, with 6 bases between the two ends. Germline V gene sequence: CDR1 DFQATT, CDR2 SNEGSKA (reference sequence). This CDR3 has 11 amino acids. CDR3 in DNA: TGCAGTGCTAGAGGCCGAGATGGCTACACCTTC. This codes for CSARGRDGYTF.

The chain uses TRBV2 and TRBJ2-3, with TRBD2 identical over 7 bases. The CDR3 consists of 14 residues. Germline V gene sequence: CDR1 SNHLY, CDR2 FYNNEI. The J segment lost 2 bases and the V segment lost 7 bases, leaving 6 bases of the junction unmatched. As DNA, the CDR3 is TGTGCCAGCAATATAGCGGGTGTCACAGATACGCAGTATTTT. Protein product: CASNIAGVTDTQYF.

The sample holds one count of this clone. The CDR3 coding sequence is TGTGCCAGCAGTGACACTGTCAGAACCGGGGAGCTGTTTTTT. Amino acids: CASSDTVRTGELFF. V and J are TRBV6-4 and TRBJ2-2; D remains ambiguous. The germline CDR1 and CDR2 sequences are MRHNA and SNTAGT. Trimming pared 2 bases from V and 5 bases from J, leaving 9 bases between. This CDR3 has 14 amino acids.

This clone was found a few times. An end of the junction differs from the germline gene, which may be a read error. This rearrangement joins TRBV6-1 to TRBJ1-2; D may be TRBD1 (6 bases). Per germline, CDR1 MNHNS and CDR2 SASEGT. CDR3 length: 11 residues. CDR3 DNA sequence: TGTGCCAGCGCTAAACAGGGTCCGGGCGCCTTC. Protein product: CASAKQGPGAF.

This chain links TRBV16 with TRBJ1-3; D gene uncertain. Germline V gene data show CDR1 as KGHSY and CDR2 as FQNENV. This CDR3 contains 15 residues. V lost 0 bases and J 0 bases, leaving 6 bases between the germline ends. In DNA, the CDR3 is TGTGCCAGCAGCCAATCGCTGAACTCTGGAAACACCATATATTTT. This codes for CASSQSLNSGNTIYF. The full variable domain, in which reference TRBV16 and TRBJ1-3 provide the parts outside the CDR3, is GEEVAQTPKHLVRGEGQKAKLYCAPIKGHSYVFWYQQVLKNEFKFLISFQNENVFDETGMPKERFSAKCLPNSPCSLEIQATKLEDSAVYFCASSQSLNSGNTIYFGEGSWLTVV.

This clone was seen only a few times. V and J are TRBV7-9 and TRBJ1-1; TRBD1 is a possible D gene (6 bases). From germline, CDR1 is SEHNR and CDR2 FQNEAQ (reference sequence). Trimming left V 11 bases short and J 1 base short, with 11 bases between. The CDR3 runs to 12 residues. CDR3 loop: CALQDRNTEAFF. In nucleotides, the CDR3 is TGTGCCCTTCAGGACAGGAACACTGAAGCTTTCTTT.

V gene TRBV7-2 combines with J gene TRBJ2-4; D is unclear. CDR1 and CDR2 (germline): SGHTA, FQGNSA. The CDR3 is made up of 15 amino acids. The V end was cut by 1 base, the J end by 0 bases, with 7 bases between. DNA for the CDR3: TGTGCCAGCAGCTTAGGGAGTGCAGCCAAAAACATTCAGTACTTC. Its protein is CASSLGSAAKNIQYF.

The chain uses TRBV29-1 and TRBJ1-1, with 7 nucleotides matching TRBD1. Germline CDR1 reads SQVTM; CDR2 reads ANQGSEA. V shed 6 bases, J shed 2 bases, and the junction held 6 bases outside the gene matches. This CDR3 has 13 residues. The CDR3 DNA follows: TGCAGCGTCCGGGACAGCCTTAACACTGAAGCTTTCTTT. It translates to CSVRDSLNTEAFF.

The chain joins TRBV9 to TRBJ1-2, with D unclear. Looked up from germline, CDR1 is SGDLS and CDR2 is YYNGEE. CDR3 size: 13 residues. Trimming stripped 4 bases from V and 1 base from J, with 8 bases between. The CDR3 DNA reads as TGTGCCAGCAGCTCGGGAATTAACTATGGCTACACCTTC. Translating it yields CASSSGINYGYTF.